Listed below are T cell receptor beta chains from one sample, sequenced in a study of metastatic and nonmetastatic thyroid tumors. TCRdb re-clonotyped the PCR reads via MiXCR. The repertoire consists of roughly 4,900 clones, with roughly 24% occurring once and the leading ten covering roughly 15%. The sample taken for sequencing was adjacent normal tissue. These receptors were collected from a female donor with papillary thyroid cancer or a benign thyroid nodule (not recorded which). Some clones in this sample may be carry-over from other donors' samples. Both conserved end residues are part of each CDR3. The D gene is left open where the match is weak. Clone sizes are given selectively: once, few, many, or a class where the clone is expanded.

v_call: TRBV10-2
clone_size: few
d_call: -
cdr3_length: 11
j_call: TRBJ1-5
cdr3_nt: TGCGCCAAGCAGGTCCCCCAGCCCCAGCATTTT
cdr3_aa: CAKQVPQPQHF

v_call: TRBV5-6
clone_size: medium-sized
d_call: -
cdr3_length: 15
j_call: TRBJ1-5
cdr3_nt: TGTGCCAGCAGCACTATTAGGGACAGCAATCAGCCCCAGCATTTT
cdr3_aa: CASSTIRDSNQPQHF

v_call: TRBV6-1
clone_size: -
d_call: -
cdr3_length: 16
j_call: TRBJ1-3
cdr3_nt: TGTGCCAGCAGCCTAGGGCAGGGTTACTCTGGAAACACCATCAATTTT
cdr3_aa: CASSLGQGYSGNTINF

v_call: TRBV12-3/TRBV12-4
clone_size: -
d_call: -
cdr3_length: 15
j_call: TRBJ2-1
cdr3_nt: TGTGCCAGCAGCTATGAGCCACCCGGGTACAATGAGCAGTTCTTC
cdr3_aa: CASSYEPPGYNEQFF

v_call: TRBV6-1
clone_size: -
d_call: -
cdr3_length: 14
j_call: TRBJ2-7
cdr3_nt: TGTGCCAGCAGGCCCCCGGGACAATCCTACGAGCAGTACTTC
cdr3_aa: CASRPPGQSYEQYF

v_call: TRBV5-1
clone_size: -
d_call: TRBD1
cdr3_length: 15
j_call: TRBJ1-2
cdr3_nt: TGCGCCAGCAGCCCTTCGACAGGGGAGAGCTATGGCTACACCTTC
cdr3_aa: CASSPSTGESYGYTF

v_call: TRBV9
clone_size: medium-sized
d_call: -
cdr3_length: 15
j_call: TRBJ2-3
cdr3_nt: TGTGCCAGCAGCGTAGGTTCGGGAGTAACAGATACGCAGTATTTT
cdr3_aa: CASSVGSGVTDTQYF

v_call: TRBV2
clone_size: medium-sized
d_call: -
cdr3_length: 16
j_call: TRBJ2-3
cdr3_nt: TGTGCCAGCAAGGGGTGGGCTGCCCCCACCACAGATACGCAGTATTTT
cdr3_aa: CASKGWAAPTTDTQYF

v_call: TRBV6-1
clone_size: medium-sized
d_call: TRBD1
cdr3_length: 13
j_call: TRBJ2-1
cdr3_nt: TGTGCCAGCTTAGGGGACAGAAAGTATGAGCAGTTCTTC
cdr3_aa: CASLGDRKYEQFF

v_call: TRBV6-1
clone_size: -
d_call: TRBD1
cdr3_length: 15
j_call: TRBJ1-5
cdr3_nt: TGTGCCAGCAGTGTCGACAGGGGGCAGAATCAGCCCCAGCATTTT
cdr3_aa: CASSVDRGQNQPQHF

v_call: TRBV5-1
clone_size: many
d_call: TRBD2
cdr3_length: 15
j_call: TRBJ2-5
cdr3_nt: TGCGCCAGCAGCCTACTAGCGGGGGTGCAAGAGACCCAGTACTTC
cdr3_aa: CASSLLAGVQETQYF